Shown below are 32 T cell receptor beta chains from a single sample sequenced in a study of blood T cell repertoires in COVID-19. Produced via immunoSEQ multiplex PCR; TCRdb's table is partial and in-frame only. Of 70,000 to 75,000 clones in the sample, 80% to 90% were seen once. The source material was peripheral blood. These receptors were collected from a human donor in a cohort sampled during active COVID-19.

The V call is TRBV7-8, the J call TRBJ2-1; 7 positions agree with TRBD1. With 3 bases clipped from V and 6 bases from J, the junction kept 5 bases outside the gene matches. The CDR3 contains 14 residues. The germline CDR1 and CDR2 sequences are SGHVS and FQNEAQ. DNA for the CDR3: TGTGCCAGCAGCTTCGACAGGGTTCCCAATGAGCAGTTCTTC. It encodes CASSFDRVPNEQFF.

The J gene is TRBJ1-1, the V gene TRBV29-1; no clear D. CDR3 length: 12 amino acids. V lost 5 bases to trimming and J lost 1 base, with 8 bases between them. Germline values: CDR1 SQVTM, CDR2 ANQGSEA. The CDR3 DNA is TGCAGCGTTCGATCCAGGAACACTGAAGCTTTCTTT. It is translated as CSVRSRNTEAFF.

The chain has TRBV5-1 and TRBJ2-7; TRBD2 matches at 7 bases. The CDR3 spans 14 residues. The germline CDR1 and CDR2 sequences are SGHRS and YFSETQ. V lost 5 bases to trimming and J lost 0 bases; unmatched junction nucleotides: 5. CDR3 nucleotides: TGCGCCAGCAGACAGCGGGGTAGCTCCTACGAGCAGTACTTC. Translation: CASRQRGSSYEQYF.

The rearrangement links TRBV10-2 to TRBJ2-2, with a weak D call TRBD2 (6 bases). Germline V CDR1 and CDR2: WSHSY, SAAADI. V was clipped by 6 bases and J by 4 bases, with 12 bases between them. The CDR3 extends over 14 amino acids. The CDR3 DNA sequence: TGCGCCAGCAGCACCGGGGGAGGCACCGGGGAGCTGTTTTTT. Protein: CASSTGGGTGELFF.

CDR3 coding DNA: TGTGCCAGCAGTGACACCATAGCGGGGGGCACAGATACGCAGTATTTT. This codes for CASSDTIAGGTDTQYF. The chain has TRBV6-4 and TRBJ2-3; 9 nucleotides line up with TRBD2. Germline CDR1 is MRHNA and CDR2 is SNTAGT. The CDR3 runs 16 residues. Trimming took 2 bases from V and 1 from J; bases not matched to a gene: 4.

The count of this clone is one. V and J are TRBV2 and TRBJ1-6, with a possible D match to TRBD1 (5 bases). There are 17 residues in the CDR3. Germline CDR1 SNHLY, CDR2 FYNNEI. V lost 1 base and J 10 bases, leaving 20 bases between the germline ends. CDR3 DNA: TGTGCCAGCAGTGAAGTCATAACCGGGACTGCGAACTCACCCCTCCACTTT. Protein sequence: CASSEVITGTANSPLHF.

With respect to this clone: Sequence at one end of the junction differs from germline and may be a read error. CDR3 bases: TGTGCCACCAGTAGAGACAGGGGCTACGAGCAGTACTTC. It yields the protein CATSRDRGYEQYF. J is TRBJ2-7 and V is TRBV15; 8 bases align to TRBD1. Germline-derived CDR1 and CDR2 are LNHNV and YYDKDF (reference sequence). The CDR3 consists of 13 residues.

V usage is TRBV6-6 and J usage is TRBJ2-7; D not certain. This CDR3 has 15 residues. Trimming removed 8 bases from V and 2 bases from J, with 19 bases in between. From germline, CDR1 is MNHNY and CDR2 SVGAGI (reference sequence). The CDR3 spells CASGDSNGKTYEQYF. The CDR3 DNA is TGTGCCAGCGGAGACTCCAACGGAAAAACCTACGAGCAGTACTTC.

This chain connects TRBV3-1 (or the pseudogene TRBV3-2) to TRBJ2-1; 14 bases agree with TRBD2. Germline values: CDR1 LGHDT, CDR2 YNNKEL (reference sequence). The CDR3 loop spans 17 amino acids. V gave up 4 bases and J gave up 8 bases; unmatched junction bases: 10. CDR3 in amino acids: CASSRWTSGRLLDEQFF. The CDR3 region has the DNA TGTGCCAGCAGCCGATGGACTAGCGGGAGGCTTCTGGATGAGCAGTTCTTC.

The chain couples TRBV7-2 to TRBJ1-2, with TRBD1 identical over 12 bases. Germline V gives CDR1 SGHTA, CDR2 FQGNSA. This CDR3 has 19 amino acids. Trimming took 4 bases from V and 3 from J; bases not matched to a gene: 15. In DNA form, the CDR3 reads TGTGCCAGCAGCTCAGGGGATGGGGGACAGGGGGCCTACTACTATGGCTACACCTTC. Translating gives CASSSGDGGQGAYYYGYTF.

This clone was observed a single time. The J gene is TRBJ2-1, the V gene TRBV4-3; D is possibly TRBD1 (5 bases). The CDR3 contains 18 residues. CDR1 LGHNA and CDR2 YSLEER come from the germline V gene. The ends were cut back, 3 bases at V and 6 bases at J, with 24 bases in the middle. In nucleotides, the CDR3 is TGCGCCAGCAGCCAGATAGCCCAGCGTAGGGGCGTCGGCAATGAGCAGTTCTTC. It is translated as CASSQIAQRRGVGNEQFF.

The rearrangement joins TRBV9 to TRBJ2-3; 10 bases are shared with TRBD2. From germline, CDR1 is SGDLS and CDR2 YYNGEE. J was trimmed by 4 bases and V by 4 bases; bases with no gene match: 9. This CDR3 comprises 16 residues. CDR3 protein: CASSYLAGVIPDTQYF. The CDR3 DNA is TGTGCCAGCAGCTATCTAGCGGGAGTGATCCCAGATACGCAGTATTTT.

The V and J genes are TRBV2 and TRBJ1-4, with D possibly being TRBD1 (6 bases). The V and J ends lost 5 bases and 0 bases respectively, with 10 bases between them. Germline V gene sequence: CDR1 SNHLY, CDR2 FYNNEI. The CDR3 loop spans 15 amino acids. The CDR3 loop is CASSQDSSTNEKLFF. The CDR3 region has the DNA TGTGCCAGCAGTCAGGACAGCTCAACTAATGAAAAACTGTTTTTT. Supplemented by reference TRBV2 and TRBJ1-4, the full variable domain reads EPEVTQTPSHQVTQMGQEVILRCVPISNHLYFYWYRQILGQKVEFLVSFYNNEISEKSEIFDDQFSVERPDGSNFTLKIRSTKLEDSAMYFCASSQDSSTNEKLFFGSGTQLSVL.

Only one count was recorded for this clone. V and J are TRBV18 and TRBJ2-5; D perhaps matches TRBD1 (5 bases). The DNA end favors TRBJ2-7, so the J call may be wrong. Germline CDR1 KGHSH, CDR2 LQKENI. The length of the CDR3 is 16 residues. DNA for the CDR3: TGTGCCAGCTCACGAGAAACAGGTGCGGTGGGCTACGAGCAGTACTTC. It encodes CASSRETGAVGYEQYF.

This clone was detected only a few times. V and J are TRBV30 and TRBJ1-3, with D unresolved. Germline V gene data show CDR1 as GTSNPN and CDR2 as SVGIG (reference sequence). This CDR3 has 12 residues. Between the trimmed V and J ends, which lost 0 bases and 3 bases, there was a span of 3 bases. CDR3 loop: CAWSVLGNTIYF. The CDR3 DNA follows: TGTGCCTGGAGTGTACTTGGAAACACCATATATTTT. Full variable domain (outside the CDR3, taken from reference TRBV30 and TRBJ1-3): SQTIHQWPATLVQPVGSPLSLECTVEGTSNPNLYWYRQAAGRGLQLLFYSVGIGQISSEVPQNLSASRPQDRQFILSSKKLLLSDSGFYLCAWSVLGNTIYFGEGSWLTVV.

The rearrangement links TRBV15 to TRBJ1-4; 11 bases agree with TRBD1. CDR3 length: 17 residues. The ends lost 1 base at V and 2 bases at J; junction bases unmatched: 3. Germline CDR1 is LNHNV and CDR2 is YYDKDF (reference sequence). CDR3 sequence: CATSRGGDRGTNEKLFF. The CDR3 DNA reads as TGTGCCACCAGCAGAGGCGGGGACAGGGGGACTAATGAAAAACTGTTTTTT.

The chain has TRBV7-7 and TRBJ2-5; 10 nucleotides line up with TRBD2. The V gene end was trimmed by 5 bases and the J gene end by 2 bases; junction bases not matched to a gene: 5. The CDR3 has 15 amino acids. Looked up from germline, CDR1 is SSHAT and CDR2 is FNYEAQ (reference sequence). CDR3 in amino acids: CASSPRTSGQETQYF. The CDR3, as DNA: TGTGCCAGCAGCCCACGGACTAGCGGACAAGAGACCCAGTACTTC.

This rearrangement joins TRBV19 to TRBJ1-1; the D gene is possibly TRBD1 (5 bases). The length of the CDR3 is 14 residues. V was trimmed by 4 bases and J by 5 bases, leaving 14 bases between them. The germline gives CDR1 LNHDA, CDR2 SQIVND (reference sequence). This CDR3 reads CASSTVGQGTEAFF. In DNA form, the CDR3 reads TGTGCCAGTAGTACCGTAGGGCAGGGTACTGAAGCTTTCTTT.

The chain employs TRBV5-1 and TRBJ2-1; D is unclear. With 1 base removed from V and 0 bases from J, the gap between germline ends came to 5 bases. Germline V gene sequence: CDR1 SGHRS, CDR2 YFSETQ. The CDR3 contains 14 residues. The CDR3 sequence: CASSLTSSYNEQFF. The CDR3 DNA is TGCGCCAGCAGCTTGACTTCCTCCTACAATGAGCAGTTCTTC. Based on the CDR3 plus reference TRBV5-1 and TRBJ2-1, the full variable domain is KAGVTQTPRYLIKTRGQQVTLSCSPISGHRSVSWYQQTPGQGLQFLFEYFSETQRNKGNFPGRFSGRQFSNSRSEMNVSTLELGDSALYLCASSLTSSYNEQFFGPGTRLTVL.

This clone was seen only once. The chain couples TRBV29-1 to TRBJ1-2; the D is unclear. CDR3 length: 12 residues. V was clipped by 2 bases and J by 4 bases, with 8 bases between them. Looked up from germline, CDR1 is SQVTM and CDR2 is ANQGSEA. Here the CDR3 DNA reads TGCAGCGTTGAAAGGCAGGCCTATGGCTACACCTTC. Its translation: CSVERQAYGYTF. The whole variable domain, remainder taken from reference TRBV29-1 and TRBJ1-2, is SAVISQKPSRDICQRGTSLTIQCQVDSQVTMMFWYRQQPGQSLTLIATANQGSEATYESGFVIDKFPISRPNLTFSTLTVSNMSPEDSSIYLCSVERQAYGYTFGSGTRLTVV.

In DNA form, the CDR3 reads TGTGCCAGCAGGCATCCGGGACAGGGCTACGAGCAGTACTTC. Translated: CASRHPGQGYEQYF. The gene calls are TRBV11-2 and TRBJ2-7; 9 bases are shared with TRBD1. J gave up 3 bases and V 6 bases, and 6 bases lay outside the gene matches. The CDR3 runs to 14 residues. Germline values: CDR1 SGHAT, CDR2 FQNNGV. The full variable domain, rest sourced from reference TRBV11-2 and TRBJ2-7, is EAGVAQSPRYKIIEKRQSVAFWCNPISGHATLYWYQQILGQGPKLLIQFQNNGVVDDSQLPKDRFSAERLKGVDSTLKIQPAKLEDSAVYLCASRHPGQGYEQYFGPGTRLTVT.

The chain employs TRBV6-5 and TRBJ1-1; TRBD1 might be the D (6 bases). Trimming shortened V by 6 bases and J by 0 bases, and 11 bases separated the two germline ends. The CDR3 is 14 residues long. From germline, CDR1 is MNHEY and CDR2 SVGAGI. The CDR3 nucleotides are TGTGCCAGCAGACAGGGCCCCATGAACACTGAAGCTTTCTTT. As protein: CASRQGPMNTEAFF.

The chain links TRBV27 to TRBJ2-1; 13 nucleotides align to TRBD2. Germline V gives CDR1 MNHEY, CDR2 SMNVEV (reference sequence). The CDR3 spans 18 residues. Germline trimming cut 8 bases from V and 3 bases from J; bases unmatched to any gene: 13. CDR3 protein: CASHRVLAGGLGYNEQFF. For the CDR3, the DNA is TGTGCCAGCCATAGGGTACTAGCGGGGGGGCTCGGCTACAATGAGCAGTTCTTC.

V and J are TRBV4-2 and TRBJ2-1, with a possible D match to TRBD1 (5 bases). The CDR3 runs 14 residues. V was cut by 2 bases and J by 7 bases, with 12 bases left in between. CDR1 is LGHNA and CDR2 is YNFKEQ in the germline V gene. Written as DNA, the CDR3 is TGTGCCAGCAGCCAATCCAGGGATGAGAATGAGCAGTTCTTC. Protein product: CASSQSRDENEQFF.

The rearrangement joins TRBV2 to TRBJ1-5; 10 bases align to TRBD1. This CDR3 has 15 amino acids. V shed 6 bases, J shed 6 bases, and the junction held 8 bases outside the gene matches. Germline CDR1 reads SNHLY; CDR2 reads FYNNEI. CDR3 in DNA: TGTGCCAGCAGCCTGACAGGGGGCGAGGGTCAGCCCCAGCATTTT. Protein product: CASSLTGGEGQPQHF.

The chain links TRBV4-1 to TRBJ2-5; the D gene is possibly TRBD2 (7 bases). Germline values: CDR1 MGHRA, CDR2 YSYEKL. CDR3 length: 19 residues. Trimming removed 4 bases from V and 2 bases from J, with 26 bases in between. CDR3 DNA: TGCGCCAGCAGCCTAGAGGAAGTTCCCGGGGGGCATCGTCAAGAGACCCAGTACTTC. This encodes CASSLEEVPGGHRQETQYF.

CDR3 sequence reads: CASSPVNEQFF. The CDR3 DNA reads TGTGCCAGCAGCCCCGTTAATGAGCAGTTCTTC. The chain joins TRBV7-2 to TRBJ2-1; D gene unclear. Germline CDR1 is SGHTA and CDR2 is FQGNSA. The V end was cut by 5 bases, the J end by 7 bases, with 6 bases between. The CDR3 loop spans 11 amino acids.

V and J are TRBV13 and TRBJ2-7; TRBD1 matches at 9 bases. This CDR3 is 16 amino acids long. Germline V gene sequence: CDR1 PRHDT, CDR2 FYEKMQ (reference sequence). The junction had 7 bases not matched to a gene; V was cut back by 4 bases and J by 0 bases. The DNA of the CDR3 is TGTGCCAGCAGCTCCCCGGGACAGGGTATCTCCTACGAGCAGTACTTC. Its protein product is CASSSPGQGISYEQYF.

V gene TRBV30 combines with J gene TRBJ2-1, with 15 bases aligning to TRBD2. J lost 8 bases, V lost 0 bases, and 8 bases had no gene match. There are 17 residues in the CDR3. Germline V CDR1 and CDR2: GTSNPN, SVGIG (reference sequence). CDR3 region: CAWSVQEGLAGGDEQFF. As DNA, the CDR3 is TGTGCCTGGAGTGTACAGGAGGGACTAGCGGGAGGCGATGAGCAGTTCTTC.

The chain uses TRBV18 and TRBJ2-7, with D uncertain. The CDR3 is 12 amino acids. Trimming took 3 bases from V and 5 from J, leaving 8 bases between them. Per the germline V gene, CDR1 is KGHSH and CDR2 is LQKENI. For the CDR3, the DNA is TGTGCCAGCTCACCCTATTCGGACGAGCAGTACTTC. This translates into CASSPYSDEQYF.

The V and J genes are TRBV18 and TRBJ2-7; maybe TRBD1 (5 bases). The V and J ends lost 5 bases and 6 bases respectively, with 14 bases between them. CDR3 length: 13 residues. Germline-derived CDR1 and CDR2 are KGHSH and LQKENI. This CDR3 is CASSSTPGSEQYF. The CDR3 DNA is TGTGCCAGCTCATCTACCCCAGGGTCCGAGCAGTACTTC.

As regards this clone: This sample also contains other DNA sequences that code for the same CDR3. The chain carries TRBV5-1 and TRBJ2-5, with D maybe TRBD2 (6 bases). The length of the CDR3 is 13 residues. V gave up 4 bases and J gave up 1 base, with 8 bases separating them. Germline CDR1 and CDR2: SGHRS and YFSETQ. This CDR3 is CASSPGGQETQYF. Here the CDR3 DNA reads TGCGCCAGCAGCCCCGGGGGCCAAGAGACCCAGTACTTC.